These T cell receptor beta chains were read from a single sample in a study of human T cells and chemical hapten exposure. TCRdb itself ran the RACE reads through MiXCR, one entry per CDR3 protein. Of roughly 86,000 distinct CDR3 sequences listed, roughly a tenth are singletons. This specimen consisted of whole blood, obtained in connection with sensitization to the hapten diphenylcyclopropenone (DPC). All receptors derive from a man between 35 and 55 years old with alopecia areata. Some clones in this sample may be carry-over from other donors' samples. The CDR3 runs from the conserved cysteine through the conserved F or W. Fields, in order: V gene, D gene, J gene, clone size, CDR3 DNA, CDR3 protein. The D gene is left open where the match is weak. For some rows the clone size is stated as once, few or many, or as a class when expanded; others skip it.

TRBV19	.	TRBJ1-5	few	TGTGCCAGTAGTATACAGGGGTCTTCGAGCAATCAGCCCCAGCATTTT	CASSIQGSSSNQPQHF
TRBV6-1	.	TRBJ2-4	.	TGTGCCAGCAGTGATCAGGCTGTAGCCAAAAACATTCAGTACTTC	CASSDQAVAKNIQYF
TRBV29-1	.	TRBJ1-2	.	TGCAGCGTCGAGACGCTTGGACTGGGCTACAACTTC	CSVETLGLGYNF
TRBV20-1	.	TRBJ1-1	.	TGCAGTGCTAGAGATATACAGGGGAACACTGAAGCTTTCTTT	CSARDIQGNTEAFF
TRBV10-3	.	TRBJ2-3	.	TGTGCCATCAGTTCACGGGGTTGGGAGAACACAGATACGCAGTATTTT	CAISSRGWENTDTQYF
TRBV20-1	.	TRBJ1-1	many	TGCAGTGCTAGAGACGACATCCTAGACAGCAAGGGCACTGAAGCTTTCTTT	CSARDDILDSKGTEAFF
TRBV28	TRBD1	TRBJ1-4	few	TGTGCCAGCAGTCCGACAGGGCCTACTGGGGAAAAACTGTTTTTT	CASSPTGPTGEKLFF
TRBV5-1	.	TRBJ2-5	.	TGCGCCAGCAGCTCAAACTGGGGCCTTAGGGAGACCCAGTACTTC	CASSSNWGLRETQYF
TRBV27	TRBD1	TRBJ2-3	.	TGTGCCAGCAGTTTATCGATGGGACAGGCCCTCACAGATACGCAGTATTTT	CASSLSMGQALTDTQYF
TRBV3-1	TRBD1	TRBJ2-3	.	TGTGCCAGCAGCCCACCCCGACAGGGAGGCACAGATACGCAGTATTTT	CASSPPRQGGTDTQYF
TRBV28	TRBD1	TRBJ2-5	few	TGTGCCAGCAGTAAATCGGGACAGGATAAGGAGACCCAGTACTTC	CASSKSGQDKETQYF
TRBV28	.	TRBJ2-3	.	TGTGCCAGCAGTTCTGGACGAAAAACGGGTACGCAGTATTTT	CASSSGRKTGTQYF
TRBV7-9	TRBD1	TRBJ1-6	.	TGTGCCAGCAGCCTTGGGACAGCTAATTCACCCCTCCACTTT	CASSLGTANSPLHF
TRBV4-2	.	TRBJ2-7	.	TGTGCCAGCAGCCAGGACGTCTCCTACGAGCAGTACTTC	CASSQDVSYEQYF
TRBV30	TRBD2	TRBJ2-3	many	TGTGCCTGGACCCTAGCGGGACGATCAGATACGCAGTATTTT	CAWTLAGRSDTQYF
TRBV7-2	TRBD2	TRBJ2-2	.	TGTGCCAGCAGCCGCGGACTAGCGGTCGGGGCCGGGGAGCTGTTTTTT	CASSRGLAVGAGELFF
TRBV7-2	.	TRBJ2-5	.	TGTGCCAGCAGCTTTCCTAAAGAGACCCAGTACTTC	CASSFPKETQYF
TRBV11-1	.	TRBJ1-3	.	TGTGCCAGCAGCGCGAACATCCGGGCCAGCTCTGGAAACACCATATATTTT	CASSANIRASSGNTIYF
TRBV14	TRBD2	TRBJ2-1	.	TGTGCCAGCAGCCCTCTCGTGTCACTAGCGTGGAATGAGCAGTTCTTC	CASSPLVSLAWNEQFF
TRBV27	.	TRBJ1-1	few	TGTGCCAGCAGTTTATTACGGGACACTGAAGCTTTCTTT	CASSLLRDTEAFF
TRBV24-1	.	TRBJ2-1	few	TGTGCCACCAGTGATTTCGGGGGCGTCCATAATGAGCAGTTCTTC	CATSDFGGVHNEQFF
TRBV7-6	.	TRBJ2-7	.	TGTGCCAGCAGTCCAGCGGAAGGTTACGCCTACGAGCAGTACTTC	CASSPAEGYAYEQYF